Reported below is one TCR beta chain. Its antigen is not identified. The sample belongs to a study of T cells after yellow fever vaccination. Looked up from germline, CDR1 is MNHEY and CDR2 is SVGAGI. With 4 bases clipped from V and 0 bases from J, the junction kept 5 bases outside the gene matches. The CDR3 runs 16 residues. Study conclusions and caveats: On re-exposure, the response was weaker but peaked faster, at day 5 versus 15. Reappearance after the booster was seen for most primary-vaccination clones, at roughly 96% CD4 and 70% to 90% CD8.

Template-switching 5'RACE yielded the TCR cDNA; a universal primer site and UMIs were added in the process. TCRdb redid the calling of the 5' RACE reads with MiXCR, one entry per CDR3 protein. The sample holds 300,000 to 400,000 distinct CDR3 sequences, 8.7% seen once. This TCR was recovered from a young man who received the YFV17D yellow fever vaccine. The V call is TRBV6-5, the J call TRBJ1-3; 8 nucleotides agree with TRBD1. The sequenced sample was PBMCs, obtained on the day of the first yellow fever vaccination. In DNA form, the CDR3 reads TGTGCCAGCAGTTTTTCAGGGGGCCTCTCTGGAAACACCATATATTTT. Its translation is CASSFSGGLSGNTIYF.